These 8 T cell receptor beta chains originate from one sample sequenced in a study of CD8 T cells in Susac syndrome. Random hexamers primed reverse transcription of about 0.45 to 1 ug RNA. TCRdb reanalysed the immunoSEQ multiplex PCR reads using MiXCR and keeps one entry per CDR3 protein. The profile shows tens of thousands of distinct CDR3 sequences, roughly 96% of them singletons. Sequenced material: CD8+ T cells from PBMCs. These receptors all come from a human donor with Susac syndrome.

J is TRBJ2-4 and V is TRBV28, with a tentative D call TRBD1 (5 bases). CDR1 and CDR2 from the germline V gene are MDHEN and SYDVKM. This CDR3 has 16 amino acids. Between the trimmed V and J ends, which lost 1 base and 2 bases, there was a span of 12 bases. CDR3 coding DNA: TGTGCCAGCAGTTTATACCCAGGGCAAACCAAAAACATTCAGTACTTC. This codes for CASSLYPGQTKNIQYF.

The chain couples TRBV20-1 to TRBJ1-4; D remains ambiguous. Trimming took off 6 bases at V and 4 bases at J, with 21 bases between the two ends. Germline-derived CDR1 and CDR2 are DFQATT and SNEGSKA (reference sequence). This CDR3 has 16 residues. CDR3 DNA sequence: TGCAGTGCCTCCGAAATGAGGAACGGATATAATGAAAAACTGTTTTTT. This encodes CSASEMRNGYNEKLFF.

The chain's CDR3 is CASSPETPEILGGQFF. As DNA, the CDR3 is TGCGCCAGCAGCCCCGAAACCCCAGAAATCCTGGGAGGGCAGTTCTTC. This chain joins TRBV5-1 and TRBJ2-1; D may be TRBD2 (6 bases). Trimming pared 4 bases from V and 12 bases from J, leaving 26 bases between. CDR3 length: 16 residues. Germline V gene lookup returns CDR1 SGHRS and CDR2 YFSETQ.

This rearrangement joins TRBV10-3 to TRBJ1-4; the D is unclear. Germline lookup yields CDR1 ENHRY and CDR2 SYGVKD. V was shortened by 3 bases and J by 5 bases, with 4 bases between the two germline ends. This CDR3 comprises 12 residues. CDR3 loop: CAISEPNEKLFF. As DNA, the CDR3 is TGTGCCATCAGTGAACCGAATGAAAAACTGTTTTTT.

The CDR3 is CASSQLRTAYQETQYF. In DNA form, the CDR3 reads TGTGCCAGCAGCCAACTTCGGACAGCCTACCAAGAGACCCAGTACTTC. This sequence joins TRBV6-1 and TRBJ2-5, with D perhaps TRBD1 (6 bases). The CDR3 contains 16 residues. Per the germline V gene, CDR1 is MNHNS and CDR2 is SASEGT. Trimming stripped 6 bases from V and 0 bases from J, with 17 bases between.

The chain employs TRBV6-6 and TRBJ1-1, with 8 bases fitting TRBD1. J lost 1 base, V lost 5 bases, and 9 bases had no gene match. Germline CDR1 is MNHNY and CDR2 is SVGAGI (reference sequence). CDR3 length: 16 amino acids. The chain's CDR3 is CASSIRQGTRNTEAFF. CDR3 in DNA: TGTGCCAGCAGTATCCGACAGGGGACCAGGAACACTGAAGCTTTCTTT.

The chain employs TRBV15 and TRBJ1-5; TRBD1 agrees at 7 bases. Germline CDR1 reads LNHNV; CDR2 reads YYDKDF (reference sequence). The ends lost 1 base at V and 3 bases at J; junction bases unmatched: 6. The CDR3 totals 16 residues. The CDR3 spells CATSRGLTGDNQPQHF. CDR3 sequence (DNA): TGTGCCACCAGCAGAGGACTTACAGGGGACAATCAGCCCCAGCATTTT.

The V gene is TRBV29-1, the J gene TRBJ2-3; tentatively, D is TRBD1 or TRBD2 (5 bases each). CDR1 is SQVTM and CDR2 is ANQGSEA in the germline V gene. Trimming stripped 6 bases from V and 3 bases from J, with 16 bases between. The CDR3 is made up of 14 amino acids. Here the CDR3 DNA reads TGCAGCGTGGTTCCGGGACGGGTAACAGATACGCAGTATTTT. Amino acids: CSVVPGRVTDTQYF.